This is a list of T cell receptor beta chains from one sample in a study of cytomegalovirus exposure and HLA in healthy donors. The method was immunoSEQ multiplex PCR; TCRdb's version includes in-frame clones alone and lacks a portion of them. The table for this sample gives tens of thousands of clones. Sample: PBMCs. Receptors were obtained from a woman aged 40 to 49 in good health and CMV-seronegative. CDR3s include the opening cysteine and the closing phenylalanine or tryptophan. Each record gives: D gene, V gene, J gene, CDR3 protein, CDR3 DNA. D genes are given only for firm matches.

.	TRBV28	TRBJ1-5	CASSSGLDYSNQPQHF	TGTGCCAGCAGTTCTGGTTTGGACTATAGCAATCAGCCCCAGCATTTT
.	TRBV9	TRBJ2-3	CASSDRTSYTDTQYF	TGTGCCAGCAGCGATCGGACTTCCTACACAGATACGCAGTATTTT
TRBD1	TRBV2	TRBJ2-5	CASSGQGEETQYF	TGTGCCAGCAGTGGACAGGGGGAAGAGACCCAGTACTTC
TRBD2	TRBV7-6	TRBJ2-7	CASSPDMVRGGDRNAYEQYF	TGTGCCAGCAGCCCCGATATGGTGCGGGGGGGCGACAGAAACGCCTACGAGCAGTACTTC
.	TRBV18	TRBJ2-2	CASSPRLNTGELFF	TGTGCCAGCTCACCTAGACTAAACACCGGGGAGCTGTTTTTT
.	TRBV6-1	TRBJ2-7	CASSEIWTPSYEQYF	TGTGCCAGCAGTGAGATATGGACACCTTCCTACGAGCAGTACTTC
TRBD2	TRBV29-1	TRBJ2-7	CSVEGLASEQYF	TGCAGCGTTGAAGGACTAGCGAGCGAGCAGTACTTC
.	TRBV18	TRBJ1-4	CASSPGQGGSEKLFF	TGTGCCAGCTCACCAGGGCAGGGAGGAAGTGAAAAACTGTTTTTT
.	TRBV6-5	TRBJ1-2	CASSSPSGASYGYTF	TGTGCCAGCAGCTCCCCCTCCGGTGCAAGTTATGGCTACACCTTC
TRBD1	TRBV28	TRBJ2-3	CASSTPTGVGGSGTDTQYF	TGTGCCAGCAGTACCCCGACAGGGGTGGGGGGATCGGGCACAGATACGCAGTATTTT
TRBD1	TRBV7-2	TRBJ2-7	CASSLDLRTGEVEQYF	TGTGCCAGCAGCTTAGACCTCCGGACAGGGGAGGTCGAGCAGTACTTC
.	TRBV19	TRBJ2-3	CASNPGATDTQYF	TGTGCCAGTAATCCGGGTGCCACAGATACGCAGTATTTT
.	TRBV14	TRBJ2-1	CASSLPGVQFF	TGTGCCAGCAGCCTCCCGGGGGTGCAGTTCTTC
TRBD1	TRBV7-9	TRBJ1-1	CASSTSNRGNTEAFF	TGTGCCAGCAGCACTTCAAACAGGGGGAATACTGAAGCTTTCTTT
.	TRBV11-2	TRBJ2-7	CASSRRRSSYEQYF	TGTGCCAGCAGCCGCAGAAGGAGCTCCTACGAGCAGTACTTC
.	TRBV6-5	TRBJ1-2	CASTPSIIDYGYTF	TGTGCCAGCACGCCGAGTATAATTGACTATGGCTACACCTTC
TRBD2	TRBV7-2	TRBJ2-7	CASSLGTSGSPAYEQYF	TGTGCCAGCAGCTTAGGGACTAGCGGGAGCCCGGCCTACGAGCAGTACTTC
.	TRBV30	TRBJ2-1	CAWSPSLLSSSDNEQFF	TGTGCCTGGAGTCCCTCCCTTCTATCGAGCTCCGACAATGAGCAGTTCTTC
TRBD2	TRBV7-9	TRBJ2-3	CASSFRTSGWDTQYF	TGTGCCAGCAGCTTCCGGACTAGCGGATGGGATACGCAGTATTTT
TRBD1	TRBV19	TRBJ2-2	CASRQNRGRDTGELFF	TGTGCCAGTAGACAGAACAGGGGCCGTGACACCGGGGAGCTGTTTTTT
.	TRBV18	TRBJ2-3	CASSPLADDSTDTQYF	TGTGCCAGCTCACCACTGGCGGATGATAGCACAGATACGCAGTATTTT
.	TRBV27	TRBJ1-3	CASSSPTSGNTIYF	TGTGCCAGCAGTTCTCCTACCTCTGGAAACACCATATATTTT
TRBD1	TRBV7-3	TRBJ2-2	CASSAQTGGAGELFF	TGTGCCAGCAGCGCCCAGACAGGGGGCGCCGGGGAGCTGTTTTTT
TRBD2	TRBV28	TRBJ2-7	CASSPGLLADYNYEQYF	TGTGCCAGCAGTCCCGGTCTACTAGCGGACTATAACTACGAGCAGTACTTC
.	TRBV30	TRBJ2-3	CAWGSSGSTDTQYF	TGTGCCTGGGGTTCGAGCGGATCCACAGATACGCAGTATTTT
TRBD1	TRBV19	TRBJ1-1	CASSIPEGAPDTEAFF	TGTGCCAGTAGTATTCCTGAGGGGGCGCCGGACACTGAAGCTTTCTTT
TRBD1	TRBV6-1	TRBJ1-6	CASNGQGNNSPLHF	TGTGCCAGCAACGGACAGGGAAATAATTCACCCCTCCACTTT
.	TRBV30	TRBJ1-6	CAWSSWERGNSPLHF	TGTGCCTGGAGTTCTTGGGAAAGGGGTAATTCACCCCTCCACTTT
TRBD2	TRBV11-3	TRBJ2-1	CASSLMGGGSNEQFF	TGTGCCAGCAGCTTAATGGGGGGAGGGAGCAATGAGCAGTTCTTC
TRBD1	TRBV2	TRBJ2-7	CATKKTGGPYEQYF	TGTGCCACCAAAAAGACAGGGGGGCCATACGAGCAGTACTTC
.	TRBV4-2	TRBJ2-5	CASSQDGEEETQYF	TGTGCCAGCAGCCAAGATGGGGAGGAAGAGACCCAGTACTTC
.	TRBV6-1	TRBJ1-1	CASSELGDTEAFF	TGTGCCAGCAGTGAACTCGGGGACACTGAAGCTTTCTTT
.	TRBV18	TRBJ2-7	CASSPLTGTSAYEQYF	TGTGCCAGCTCACCCCTGACAGGTACAAGCGCCTACGAGCAGTACTTC
.	TRBV10-2	TRBJ2-1	CASSEEVAYNEQFF	TGCGCCAGCAGTGAAGAGGTCGCCTACAATGAGCAGTTCTTC
.	TRBV11-3	TRBJ2-2	CASSFRDITNTGELFF	TGTGCCAGCAGCTTCCGGGACATAACTAACACCGGGGAGCTGTTTTTT
.	TRBV9	TRBJ2-7	CASSVVPGAGVYEQYF	TGTGCCAGCAGCGTAGTTCCAGGGGCGGGGGTATACGAGCAGTACTTC
.	TRBV19	TRBJ2-1	CASSIDWRVVYNEQFF	TGTGCCAGTAGTATAGATTGGCGGGTGGTCTACAATGAGCAGTTCTTC
.	TRBV4-1	TRBJ2-7	CASSPIDILVTYEQYF	TGCGCCAGCAGCCCTATCGACATTCTCGTCACTTACGAGCAGTACTTC
.	TRBV6-6	TRBJ2-7	CASSYDRAYEQYF	TGTGCCAGCAGTTACGACAGAGCCTACGAGCAGTACTTC
.	TRBV6-4	TRBJ2-3	CASSNRVGSDTQYF	TGTGCCAGCAGTAACAGGGTGGGATCCGATACGCAGTATTTT
.	TRBV4-3	TRBJ2-7	CASSLGWAGIPYEQYF	TGCGCCAGCAGCCTGGGGTGGGCAGGGATCCCCTACGAGCAGTACTTC
TRBD1	TRBV28	TRBJ1-2	CASNTQMQTGGAGTF	TGTGCCAGCAATACCCAAATGCAAACAGGGGGCGCCGGCACCTTC
TRBD1	TRBV27	TRBJ2-1	CASSLEDRGYNEQFF	TGTGCCAGCAGTTTAGAGGACAGGGGTTACAATGAGCAGTTCTTC
.	TRBV28	TRBJ2-7	CASSLTPETYEQYF	TGTGCCAGCAGTTTGACTCCCGAGACCTACGAGCAGTACTTC
TRBD2	TRBV2	TRBJ2-7	CASLPGTSSYEQYF	TGTGCCAGTCTCCCCGGGACTAGCTCCTACGAGCAGTACTTC